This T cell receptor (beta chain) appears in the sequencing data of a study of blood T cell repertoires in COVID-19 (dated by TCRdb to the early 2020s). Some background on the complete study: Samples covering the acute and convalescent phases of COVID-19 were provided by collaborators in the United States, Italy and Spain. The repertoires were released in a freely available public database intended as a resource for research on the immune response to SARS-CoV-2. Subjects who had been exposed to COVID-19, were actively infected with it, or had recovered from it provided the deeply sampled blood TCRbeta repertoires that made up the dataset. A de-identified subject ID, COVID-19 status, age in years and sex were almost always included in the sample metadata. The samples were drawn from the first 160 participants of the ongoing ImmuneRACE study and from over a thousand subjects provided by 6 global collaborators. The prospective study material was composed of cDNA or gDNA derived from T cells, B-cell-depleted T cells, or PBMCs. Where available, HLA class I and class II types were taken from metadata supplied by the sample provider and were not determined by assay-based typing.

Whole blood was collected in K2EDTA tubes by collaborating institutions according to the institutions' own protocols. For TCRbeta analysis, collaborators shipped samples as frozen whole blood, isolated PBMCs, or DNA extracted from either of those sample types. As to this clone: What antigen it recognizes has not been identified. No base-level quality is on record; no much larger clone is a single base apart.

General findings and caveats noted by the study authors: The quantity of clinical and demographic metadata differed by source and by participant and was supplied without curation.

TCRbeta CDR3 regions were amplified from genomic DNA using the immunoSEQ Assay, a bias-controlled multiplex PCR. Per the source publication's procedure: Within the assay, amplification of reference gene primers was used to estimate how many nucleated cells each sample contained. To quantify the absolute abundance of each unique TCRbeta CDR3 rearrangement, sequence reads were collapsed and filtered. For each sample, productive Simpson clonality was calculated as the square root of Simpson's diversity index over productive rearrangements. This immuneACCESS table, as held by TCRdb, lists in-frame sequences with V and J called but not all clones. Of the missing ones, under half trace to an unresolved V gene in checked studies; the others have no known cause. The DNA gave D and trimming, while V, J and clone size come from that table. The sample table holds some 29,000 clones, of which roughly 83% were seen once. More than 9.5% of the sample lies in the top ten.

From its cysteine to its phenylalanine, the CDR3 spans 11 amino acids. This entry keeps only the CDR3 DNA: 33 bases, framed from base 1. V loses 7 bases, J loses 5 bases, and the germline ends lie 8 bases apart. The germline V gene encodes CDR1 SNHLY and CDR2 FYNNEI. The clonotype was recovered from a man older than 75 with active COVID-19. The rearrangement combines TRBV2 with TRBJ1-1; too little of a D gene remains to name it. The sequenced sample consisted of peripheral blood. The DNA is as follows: TGTGCCAGCAAGACGAGGACTGAAGCTTTCTTT. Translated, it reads CASKTRTEAFF. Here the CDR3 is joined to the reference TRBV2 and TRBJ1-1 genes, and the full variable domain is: EPEVTQTPSHQVTQMGQEVILRCVPISNHLYFYWYRQILGQKVEFLVSFYNNEISEKSEIFDDQFSVERPDGSNFTLKIRSTKLEDSAMYFCASKTRTEAFFGQGTRLTVV.